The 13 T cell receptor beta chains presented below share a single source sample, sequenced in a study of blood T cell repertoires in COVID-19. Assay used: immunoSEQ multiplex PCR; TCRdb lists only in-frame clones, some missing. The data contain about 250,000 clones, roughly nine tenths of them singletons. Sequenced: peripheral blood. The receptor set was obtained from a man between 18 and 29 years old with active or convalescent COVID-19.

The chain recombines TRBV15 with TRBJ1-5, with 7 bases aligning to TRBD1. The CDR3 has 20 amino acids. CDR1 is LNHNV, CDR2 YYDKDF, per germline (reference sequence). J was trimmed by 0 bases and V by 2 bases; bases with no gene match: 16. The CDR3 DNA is TGTGCCACCAGCAGACCCGACGACAGGGATGATTTGTATAGCAATCAGCCCCAGCATTTT. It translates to CATSRPDDRDDLYSNQPQHF. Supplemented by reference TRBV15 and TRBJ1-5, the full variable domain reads DAMVIQNPRYQVTQFGKPVTLSCSQTLNHNVMYWYQQKSSQAPKLLFHYYDKDFNNEADTPDNFQSRRPNTSFCFLDIRSPGLGDTAMYLCATSRPDDRDDLYSNQPQHFGDGTRLSIL.

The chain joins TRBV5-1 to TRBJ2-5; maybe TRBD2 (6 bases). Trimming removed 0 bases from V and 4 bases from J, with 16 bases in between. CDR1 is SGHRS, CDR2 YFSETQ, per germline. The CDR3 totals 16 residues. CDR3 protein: CASSLDAGITIETQYF. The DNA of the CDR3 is TGCGCCAGCAGCTTGGATGCGGGGATAACTATAGAGACCCAGTACTTC.

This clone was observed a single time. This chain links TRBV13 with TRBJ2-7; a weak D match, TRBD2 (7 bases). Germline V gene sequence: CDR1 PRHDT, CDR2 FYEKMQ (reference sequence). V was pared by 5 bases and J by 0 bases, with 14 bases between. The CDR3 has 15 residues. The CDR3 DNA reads TGTGCCAGCAGCCTTGGACTAGGGGGCTCCTACGAGCAGTACTTC. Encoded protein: CASSLGLGGSYEQYF.

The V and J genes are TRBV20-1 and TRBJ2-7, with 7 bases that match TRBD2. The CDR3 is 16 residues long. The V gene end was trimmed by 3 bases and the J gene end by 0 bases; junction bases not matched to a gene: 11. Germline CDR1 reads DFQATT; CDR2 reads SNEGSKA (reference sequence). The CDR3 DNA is TGCAGTGCTAGTCATTCGAGCGGGGTGAGCTCCTACGAGCAGTACTTC. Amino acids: CSASHSSGVSSYEQYF.

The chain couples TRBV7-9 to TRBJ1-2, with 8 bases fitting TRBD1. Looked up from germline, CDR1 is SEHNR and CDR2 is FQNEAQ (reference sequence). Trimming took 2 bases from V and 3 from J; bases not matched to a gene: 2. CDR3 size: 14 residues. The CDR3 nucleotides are TGTGCCAGCAGCTTAAAGACAGGGGACTATGGCTACACCTTC. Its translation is CASSLKTGDYGYTF.

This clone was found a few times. The CDR3 nucleotides are TGCGCCAGCAGCCTTGCGGTGTTGAACACTGAAGCTTTCTTT. Translating gives CASSLAVLNTEAFF. The chain is built from TRBV5-1 and TRBJ1-1; D remains unclear. Trimming removed 4 bases from V and 0 bases from J, with 10 bases in between. The germline gives CDR1 SGHRS, CDR2 YFSETQ. There are 14 residues in the CDR3.

The CDR3, as DNA: TGTGCCAACCTTCAACAGGGCTCAAACACTGAAGCTTTCTTT. The encoded protein is CANLQQGSNTEAFF. V gene TRBV2 combines with J gene TRBJ1-1; a weak D match, TRBD1 (6 bases). Trimming shortened V by 10 bases and J by 2 bases, and 17 bases separated the two germline ends. Looked up from germline, CDR1 is SNHLY and CDR2 is FYNNEI. CDR3 length equals 14 residues.

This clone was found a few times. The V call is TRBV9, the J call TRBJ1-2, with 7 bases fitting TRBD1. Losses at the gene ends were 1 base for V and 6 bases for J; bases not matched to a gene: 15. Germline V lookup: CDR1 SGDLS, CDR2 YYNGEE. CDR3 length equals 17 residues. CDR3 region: CASSVQPRDRPRDGYTF. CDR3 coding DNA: TGTGCCAGCAGCGTACAGCCACGGGACAGACCCCGGGATGGCTACACCTTC.

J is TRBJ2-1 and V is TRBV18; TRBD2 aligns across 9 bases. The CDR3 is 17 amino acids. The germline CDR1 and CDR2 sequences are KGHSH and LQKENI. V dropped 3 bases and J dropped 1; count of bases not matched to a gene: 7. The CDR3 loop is CASSPGLAGRSYNEQFF. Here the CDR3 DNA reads TGTGCCAGCTCACCGGGGCTAGCGGGACGATCCTACAATGAGCAGTTCTTC.

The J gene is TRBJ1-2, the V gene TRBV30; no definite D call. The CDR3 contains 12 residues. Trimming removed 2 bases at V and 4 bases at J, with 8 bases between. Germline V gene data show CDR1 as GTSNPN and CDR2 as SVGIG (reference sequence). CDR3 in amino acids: CAWSSYSYGYTF. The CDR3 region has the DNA TGTGCCTGGAGTTCCTACAGCTATGGCTACACCTTC.

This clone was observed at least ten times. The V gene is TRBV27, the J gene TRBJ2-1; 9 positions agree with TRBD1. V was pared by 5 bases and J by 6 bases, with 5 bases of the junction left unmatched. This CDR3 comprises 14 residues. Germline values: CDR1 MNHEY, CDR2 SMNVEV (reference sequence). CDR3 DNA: TGTGCCAGCAGTCCCGGGACAGGGACCAATGAGCAGTTCTTC. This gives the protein CASSPGTGTNEQFF.

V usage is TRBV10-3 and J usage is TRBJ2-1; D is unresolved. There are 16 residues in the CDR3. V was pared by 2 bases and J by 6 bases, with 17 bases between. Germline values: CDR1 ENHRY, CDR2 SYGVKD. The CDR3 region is CAISEEQNPPRNEQFF. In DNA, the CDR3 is TGTGCCATCAGTGAGGAACAGAATCCCCCCCGCAATGAGCAGTTCTTC.

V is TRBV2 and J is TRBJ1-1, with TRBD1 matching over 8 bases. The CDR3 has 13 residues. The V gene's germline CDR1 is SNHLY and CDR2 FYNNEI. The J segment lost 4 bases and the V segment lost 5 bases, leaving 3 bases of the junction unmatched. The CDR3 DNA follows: TGTGCCAGCAGTTCCAGGGGGCCCACTGAAGCTTTCTTT. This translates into CASSSRGPTEAFF.